A selection of T cell receptor beta chains follows, all from one sample in a study of untreated major depressive disorder. Only in-frame clones appear in the TCRdb table, and some are missing; sequencing was by immunoSEQ multiplex PCR. Of 17,000 or so clones detected, more than 85% appear once; the ten largest clones hold about 0.6%. Input material: CD4+ T cells from PBMCs. The receptors here all came from a woman aged 40 to 49 with major depressive disorder. Each CDR3 is given with its conserved first and last residue. The D gene is left open where the match is weak. Where a row states a size, it is once, few, many or the class of an expanded clone; other rows omit it.

v_call	j_call	cdr3_length	d_call	clone_size	cdr3_aa	cdr3_nt
TRBV4-1	TRBJ2-6	14	-	-	CASSHGSGANVLTF	TGCGCCAGCAGCCATGGATCTGGGGCCAACGTCCTGACTTTC
TRBV5-1	TRBJ2-2	15	-	-	CASSPRQAFTGELFF	TGCGCCAGCAGCCCCCGACAGGCCTTCACCGGGGAGCTGTTTTTT
TRBV6-5	TRBJ1-1	14	-	-	CASSLSHLNTEAFF	TGTGCCAGCAGTCTCTCTCATTTGAACACTGAAGCTTTCTTT
TRBV6-1	TRBJ1-5	14	-	-	CASVLMGSNQPQHF	TGTGCCAGCGTACTTATGGGGAGCAATCAGCCCCAGCATTTT
TRBV6-1	TRBJ1-3	15	-	-	CASSLQGSRGHTIYF	TGTGCCAGCAGTCTGCAGGGTAGTCGAGGGCACACCATATATTTT
TRBV7-9	TRBJ1-6	13	-	-	CASSLDDNSPLHF	TGTGCCAGCAGCTTAGACGATAATTCACCCCTCCACTTT
TRBV18	TRBJ1-6	12	-	-	CASSPDSLTLHF	TGTGCCAGCTCACCGGACTCTCTCACCCTCCACTTT
TRBV30	TRBJ2-2	14	-	-	CAWTLTFNTGELFF	TGTGCCTGGACCCTTACTTTTAACACCGGGGAGCTGTTTTTT
TRBV5-1	TRBJ2-1	15	-	once	CASSLRQGSNNEQFF	TGCGCCAGCAGCTTGAGGCAGGGGTCGAACAATGAGCAGTTCTTC
TRBV4-3	TRBJ1-1	15	-	-	CASSQKSQQGSEAFF	TGCGCCAGCAGCCAGAAATCCCAACAGGGTTCTGAAGCTTTCTTT
TRBV29-1	TRBJ1-2	18	-	-	CSVEDRGPGRTENYGYTF	TGCAGCGTTGAAGATCGGGGACCCGGGAGGACAGAGAACTATGGCTACACCTTC
TRBV5-1	TRBJ2-1	17	TRBD1	-	CASSRWGTGTDVNEQFF	TGCGCCAGCAGCCGCTGGGGGACCGGGACAGACGTTAATGAGCAGTTCTTC
TRBV5-1	TRBJ2-7	12	-	-	CASSRDNYEQYF	TGCGCCAGCAGCAGGGACAACTACGAGCAGTACTTC
TRBV11-2	TRBJ2-3	14	TRBD2	-	CASSSSGEGDTQYF	TGTGCCAGCAGCTCAAGCGGGGAAGGAGATACGCAGTATTTT
TRBV19	TRBJ1-5	13	-	-	CASSMGADQPQHF	TGTGCCAGTAGTATGGGGGCAGATCAGCCCCAGCATTTT
TRBV2	TRBJ2-2	15	-	-	CASSVRQKNTGELFF	TGTGCCAGCAGTGTGCGACAGAAGAACACCGGGGAGCTGTTTTTT
TRBV5-1	TRBJ2-3	15	TRBD2	once	CASRPSGGAADTQYF	TGCGCCAGCAGACCTAGCGGGGGGGCCGCAGATACGCAGTATTTT